This T cell receptor beta chain was profiled in a study of human T cells and chemical hapten exposure. Study overall: Variation in per-sample TCR yields came mainly from small pooled library volume differences.

Attachment of unique molecular identifiers to individual cDNA molecules was performed in the library. In TCRdb, the RACE reads were re-called with MiXCR into one record per CDR3 protein. The sample lists some 50,000 distinct CDR3 sequences, about 4.5% occurring once. Time point described: healthy volunteer bleed at 2 weeks. Total RNA was extracted from unfractionated whole blood. Germline assignment: CDR1 KGHDR and CDR2 SFDVKD. This CDR3 comprises 13 residues. The V gene lost 4 bases and the J gene lost 6 bases, with 8 bases spanning the gap. Turning to this clonotype: Likely a read error: the CDR3 ends without its conserved phenylalanine or tryptophan.

The clonotype was recovered from a human donor in good health. Some clones in this sample may be carry-over from other donors' samples. The V and J genes are TRBV24-1 and TRBJ1-4; a weak D match, TRBD1 (6 bases). Sequencing was done on a sample of whole blood. The CDR3 nucleotides read TGTGCCACCAGTGACCCAGGGGATGAAAAACTGTTTTCT. Its protein is CATSDPGDEKLFS.